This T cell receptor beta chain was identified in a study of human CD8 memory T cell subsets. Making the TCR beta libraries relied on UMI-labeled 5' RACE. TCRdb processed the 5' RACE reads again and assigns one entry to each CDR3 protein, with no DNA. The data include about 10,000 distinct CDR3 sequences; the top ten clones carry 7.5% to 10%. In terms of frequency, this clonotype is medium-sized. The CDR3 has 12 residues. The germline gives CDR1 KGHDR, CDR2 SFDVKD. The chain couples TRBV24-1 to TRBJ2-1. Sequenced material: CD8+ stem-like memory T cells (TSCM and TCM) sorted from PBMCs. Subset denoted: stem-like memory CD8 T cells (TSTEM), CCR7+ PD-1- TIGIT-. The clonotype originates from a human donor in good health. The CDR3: CATSDAPDEQFF.